Below are 17 T cell receptor beta chains sequenced from a single sample in a study of early T cells in non-severe SARS-CoV-2 infection. From the 5' RACE reads, TCRdb called clonotypes with MiXCR, one entry per CDR3 protein. The sample lists tens of thousands of distinct CDR3 sequences, around 11% occurring once. The sample here was whole blood, taken at baseline. These receptors were obtained from an adult who was a healthcare worker with PCR-confirmed SARS-CoV-2 infection or an uninfected control (not recorded which).

This clonotype turned up a few times. CDR3: CASSSALYLSYEQYF. The CDR3 nucleotides are TGTGCCAGCAGCTCCGCCCTCTATCTTTCCTACGAGCAGTACTTC. The gene calls are TRBV28 and TRBJ2-7; unclear D gene. The CDR3 runs to 15 residues. The ends were cut back, 6 bases at V and 1 base at J, with 16 bases in the middle. Germline V CDR1 and CDR2: MDHEN, SYDVKM.

CDR3 loop: CASSEPPFNEQYF. CDR3 nucleotides: TGCGCCAGCAGTGAGCCCCCCTTCAACGAGCAGTACTTC. This sequence joins TRBV10-1 and TRBJ2-7; D is uncertain. From germline, CDR1 is WNHNN and CDR2 SYGVQD (reference sequence). The CDR3 totals 13 residues. Trimming took 2 bases from V and 5 from J, leaving 10 bases between them.

This clonotype was counted only a few times. This chain connects TRBV28 to TRBJ1-6, with 7 positions matching TRBD1. The length of the CDR3 is 16 residues. Looked up from germline, CDR1 is MDHEN and CDR2 is SYDVKM. The V and J ends lost 5 bases and 5 bases, in that order; junction bases with no gene match: 9. The CDR3 nucleotides are TGTGCCAGCAGTCACGACAGGGTGAGAGATAATTCACCCCTCCACTTT. This encodes CASSHDRVRDNSPLHF.

This clonotype was seen ten or more times. J is TRBJ2-7 and V is TRBV20-1, with D perhaps TRBD1 (5 bases). From germline, CDR1 is DFQATT and CDR2 SNEGSKA (reference sequence). This CDR3 spans 15 amino acids. V lost 0 bases and J lost 2, with 14 bases in between. This CDR3 reads CSARDRAGIAYEQYF. In nucleotides, the CDR3 is TGCAGTGCTAGAGATCGGGCAGGGATAGCCTACGAGCAGTACTTC.

This clonotype was observed a few times. V usage is TRBV12-3 or TRBV12-4 and J usage is TRBJ2-5; 7 bases are shared with TRBD1. Losses at the gene ends were 4 bases for V and 7 bases for J; bases not matched to a gene: 9. The CDR3 is 14 amino acids. The CDR3 loop reads CASSSRQGPGTQYF. DNA of the CDR3: TGTGCCAGCAGTTCCAGACAGGGACCAGGGACCCAGTACTTC.

Only a few counts were recorded for this clonotype. V gene TRBV27 combines with J gene TRBJ2-2, with D maybe TRBD1 (6 bases). Germline V gene data show CDR1 as MNHEY and CDR2 as SMNVEV (reference sequence). This CDR3 is 18 amino acids long. Trimming removed 6 bases from V and 7 bases from J, with 27 bases in between. CDR3 region: CASSPMPRFRGVGGELFF. DNA of the CDR3: TGTGCCAGCAGCCCTATGCCCCGGTTCAGGGGTGTTGGCGGGGAGCTGTTTTTT.

This clonotype was picked up many times. This chain joins TRBV3-1 and TRBJ1-2; tentative D call: TRBD1 (5 bases). The CDR3 length is 16 residues. Germline values: CDR1 LGHDT, CDR2 YNNKEL (reference sequence). Trimming removed 1 base at V and 7 bases at J, with 19 bases between. Here the CDR3 DNA reads TGTGCCAGCAGCCAAGGTGCTGGACATGGGGTAATTGGCTACACCTTC. Its protein product is CASSQGAGHGVIGYTF.

The gene calls are TRBV28 and TRBJ2-7; D is ambiguous. V was trimmed by 3 bases and J by 7 bases, leaving 13 bases between them. Germline V gene sequence: CDR1 MDHEN, CDR2 SYDVKM. The CDR3 loop spans 13 amino acids. CDR3 sequence reads: CASSFDVGSEQYF. In nucleotides, the CDR3 is TGTGCCAGCAGTTTCGATGTAGGGTCGGAGCAGTACTTC. Complete variable domain (other parts from reference TRBV28 and TRBJ2-7): DVKVTQSSRYLVKRTGEKVFLECVQDMDHENMFWYRQDPGLGLRLIYFSYDVKMKEKGDIPEGYSVSREKKERFSLILESASTNQTSMYLCASSFDVGSEQYFGPGTRLTVT.

Only a few counts were recorded for this clonotype. This sequence joins TRBV25-1 and TRBJ2-7, with D uncertain. The CDR3 is 14 amino acids. Trimming left V 3 bases short and J 6 bases short, with 15 bases between. CDR1 is MGHDK, CDR2 SYGVNS, per germline. The CDR3 DNA is TGTGCCAGCAGTGATTATCTCTTCCGGGCCGAGCAGTACTTC. Residues: CASSDYLFRAEQYF.

Many counts were recorded for this clonotype. This chain joins TRBV5-1 and TRBJ2-3; D is uncertain. The CDR3 sequence is 16 residues long. V was trimmed by 4 bases and J by 2 bases, leaving 17 bases between them. Per germline, CDR1 SGHRS and CDR2 YFSETQ. CDR3 nucleotides: TGCGCCAGCAGCCCCGCTAGGTCGCACACCACAGATACGCAGTATTTT. Amino acids: CASSPARSHTTDTQYF.

This clonotype has a count of ten or more. The chain joins TRBV12-3 or TRBV12-4 to TRBJ1-1, with 8 bases lining up with TRBD1. CDR3 size: 14 residues. V lost 5 bases, J lost 5 bases, and 7 bases stayed unmatched. This CDR3 reads CASSLNRGWTEAFF. The CDR3 DNA reads TGTGCCAGCAGTCTCAACAGGGGGTGGACTGAAGCTTTCTTT.

This clonotype was detected a few times. The rearrangement links TRBV11-2 to TRBJ2-3, with TRBD2 identical over 7 bases. Germline values: CDR1 SGHAT, CDR2 FQNNGV. V dropped 4 bases and J dropped 0; count of bases not matched to a gene: 7. The CDR3 runs to 16 residues. The CDR3 spells CASSSKRGPSTDTQYF. The CDR3 DNA reads as TGTGCCAGCAGCTCAAAGCGGGGCCCTAGCACAGATACGCAGTATTTT.

The rearrangement uses TRBV12-3 or TRBV12-4 and TRBJ2-2; D is possibly TRBD1 or TRBD2 (6 bases each). Trimming removed 6 bases at V and 0 bases at J, with 11 bases between. The CDR3 has 15 residues. This CDR3 reads CASRRGTSNTGELFF. The DNA for the CDR3 is TGTGCCAGCAGACGCGGGACATCGAACACCGGGGAGCTGTTTTTT.

This clonotype has just a few counts. The CDR3, as DNA: TGTGCCAGCTCACCTCGCGGGTTCCAAGAGACCCAGTACTTC. It codes for CASSPRGFQETQYF. The chain carries TRBV18 and TRBJ2-5; D possibly corresponds to TRBD2 (5 bases). The V end lost 3 bases, the J end lost 1 base, and 9 bases lay between the germline ends. Germline values: CDR1 KGHSH, CDR2 LQKENI. This CDR3 contains 14 residues.

V is TRBV3-1 and J is TRBJ2-7; no reliable D call. The CDR3 covers 11 residues. The germline CDR1 and CDR2 sequences are LGHDT and YNNKEL (reference sequence). Trimming pared 3 bases from V and 5 bases from J, leaving 5 bases between. CDR3 protein: CASSQRDEQYF. The CDR3 coding sequence is TGTGCCAGCAGCCAGCGCGACGAGCAGTACTTC.

This chain uses TRBV7-2 with TRBJ2-7, with D hard to call. The CDR3 has 12 amino acids. The germline V gene encodes CDR1 SGHTA and CDR2 FQGNSA. The V end lost 5 bases, the J end lost 2 bases, and 7 bases lay between the germline ends. CDR3 in amino acids: CASSPRTYEQYF. CDR3 nucleotide sequence: TGTGCCAGCAGCCCCAGAACCTACGAGCAGTACTTC.

This clonotype was observed a few times. The chain recombines TRBV18 with TRBJ2-3; TRBD2 might be the D (5 bases). Trimming removed 3 bases at V and 3 bases at J, with 7 bases between. The germline gives CDR1 KGHSH, CDR2 LQKENI. The CDR3 covers 13 residues. CDR3 sequence (DNA): TGTGCCAGCTCACCGGACTTAACAGATACGCAGTATTTT. Encoded protein: CASSPDLTDTQYF. The full variable domain, rest sourced from reference TRBV18 and TRBJ2-3, is NAGVMQNPRHLVRRRGQEARLRCSPMKGHSHVYWYRQLPEEGLKFMVYLQKENIIDESGMPKERFSAEFPKEGPSILRIQQVVRGDSAAYFCASSPDLTDTQYFGPGTRLTVL.